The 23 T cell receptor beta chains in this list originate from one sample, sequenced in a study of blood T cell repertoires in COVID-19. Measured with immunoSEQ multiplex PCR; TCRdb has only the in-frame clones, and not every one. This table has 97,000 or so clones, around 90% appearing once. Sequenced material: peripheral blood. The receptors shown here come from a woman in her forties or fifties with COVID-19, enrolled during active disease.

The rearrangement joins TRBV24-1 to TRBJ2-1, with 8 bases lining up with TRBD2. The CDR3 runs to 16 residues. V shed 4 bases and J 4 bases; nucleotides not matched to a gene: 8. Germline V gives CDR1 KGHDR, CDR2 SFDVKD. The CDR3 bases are TGTGCCACCAGTGAGTCTGGCGGGGGGACTTACAATGAGCAGTTCTTC. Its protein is CATSESGGGTYNEQFF.

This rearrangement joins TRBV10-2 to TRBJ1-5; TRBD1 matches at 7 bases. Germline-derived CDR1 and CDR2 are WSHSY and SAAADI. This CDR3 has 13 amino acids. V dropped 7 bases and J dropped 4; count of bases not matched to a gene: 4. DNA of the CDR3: TGCGCCAGCACCCGGACAGGAAATCAGCCCCAGCATTTT. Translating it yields CASTRTGNQPQHF.

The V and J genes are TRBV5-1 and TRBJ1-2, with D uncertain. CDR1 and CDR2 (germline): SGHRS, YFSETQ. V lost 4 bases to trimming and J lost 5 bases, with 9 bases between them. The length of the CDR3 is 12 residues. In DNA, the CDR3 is TGCGCCAGCAGCGTGTCGGGATATGGCTACACCTTC. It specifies CASSVSGYGYTF.

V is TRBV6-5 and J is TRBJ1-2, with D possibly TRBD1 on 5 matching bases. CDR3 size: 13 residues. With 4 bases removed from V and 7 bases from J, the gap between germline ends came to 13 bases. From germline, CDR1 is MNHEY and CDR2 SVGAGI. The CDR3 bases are TGTGCCAGCAGTTTGGGGGGTACGGGTGGCTACACCTTC. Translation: CASSLGGTGGYTF.

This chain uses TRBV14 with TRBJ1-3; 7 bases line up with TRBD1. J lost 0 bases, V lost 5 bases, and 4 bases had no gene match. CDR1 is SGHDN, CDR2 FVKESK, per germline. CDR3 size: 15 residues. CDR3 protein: CASSNRGSSGNTIYF. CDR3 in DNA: TGTGCCAGCAGCAACAGGGGCAGCTCTGGAAACACCATATATTTT.

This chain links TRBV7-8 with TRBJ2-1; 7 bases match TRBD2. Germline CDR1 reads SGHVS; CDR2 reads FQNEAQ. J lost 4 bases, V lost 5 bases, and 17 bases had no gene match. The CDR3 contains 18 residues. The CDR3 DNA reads TGTGCCAGCAGCGTTCCCCCCGGGACTACCTTTTATTACAATGAGCAGTTCTTC. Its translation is CASSVPPGTTFYYNEQFF.

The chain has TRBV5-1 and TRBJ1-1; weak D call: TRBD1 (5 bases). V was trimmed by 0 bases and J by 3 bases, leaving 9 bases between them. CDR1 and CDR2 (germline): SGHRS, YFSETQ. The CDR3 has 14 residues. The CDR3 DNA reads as TGCGCCAGCAGCTTGGTGTCGGGGGACACTGAAGCTTTCTTT. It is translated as CASSLVSGDTEAFF.

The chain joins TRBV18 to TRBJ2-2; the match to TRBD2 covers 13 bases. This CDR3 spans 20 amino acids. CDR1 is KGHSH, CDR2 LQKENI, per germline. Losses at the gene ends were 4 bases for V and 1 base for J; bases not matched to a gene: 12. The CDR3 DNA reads TGTGCCAGCTCACGAGCCAGAGCGGGACTAGCGGGGCTGAACACCGGGGAGCTGTTTTTT. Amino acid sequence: CASSRARAGLAGLNTGELFF.

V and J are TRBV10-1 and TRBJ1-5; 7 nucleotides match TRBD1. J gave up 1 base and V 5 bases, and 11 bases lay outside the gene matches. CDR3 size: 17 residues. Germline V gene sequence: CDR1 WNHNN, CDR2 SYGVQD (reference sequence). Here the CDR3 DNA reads TGCGCCAGCAGTTACTTAGGACAGGATGAAAGCAATCAGCCCCAGCATTTT. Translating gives CASSYLGQDESNQPQHF.

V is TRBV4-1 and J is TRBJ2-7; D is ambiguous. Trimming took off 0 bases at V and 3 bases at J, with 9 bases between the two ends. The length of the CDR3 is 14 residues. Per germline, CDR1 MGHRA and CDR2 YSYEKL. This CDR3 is CASSQDLRIYEQYF. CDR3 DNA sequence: TGCGCCAGCAGCCAAGATCTCAGGATCTACGAGCAGTACTTC.

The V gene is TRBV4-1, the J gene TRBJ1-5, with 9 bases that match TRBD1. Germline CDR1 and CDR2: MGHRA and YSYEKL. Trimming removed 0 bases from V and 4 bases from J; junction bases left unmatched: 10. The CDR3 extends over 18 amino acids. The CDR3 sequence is CASSQDGFGTGWNQPQHF. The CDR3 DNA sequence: TGCGCCAGCAGCCAAGACGGATTCGGGACAGGGTGGAATCAGCCCCAGCATTTT.

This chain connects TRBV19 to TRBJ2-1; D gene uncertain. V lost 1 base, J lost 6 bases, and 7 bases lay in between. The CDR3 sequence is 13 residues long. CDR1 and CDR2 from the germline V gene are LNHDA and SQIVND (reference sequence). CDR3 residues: CASSIGGGNEQFF. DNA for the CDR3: TGTGCCAGTAGTATAGGAGGCGGCAATGAGCAGTTCTTC.

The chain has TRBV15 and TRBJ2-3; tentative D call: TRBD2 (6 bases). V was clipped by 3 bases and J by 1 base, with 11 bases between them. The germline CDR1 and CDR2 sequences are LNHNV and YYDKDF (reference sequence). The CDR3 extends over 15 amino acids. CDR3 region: CATSRLGGGTDTQYF. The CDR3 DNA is TGTGCCACCAGCAGGTTGGGGGGTGGCACAGATACGCAGTATTTT.

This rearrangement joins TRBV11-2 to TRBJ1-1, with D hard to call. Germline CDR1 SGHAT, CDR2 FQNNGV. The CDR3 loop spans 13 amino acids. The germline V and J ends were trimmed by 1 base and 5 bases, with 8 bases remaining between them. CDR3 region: CASSLGLSTEAFF. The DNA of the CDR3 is TGTGCCAGCAGCTTAGGTTTGAGTACTGAAGCTTTCTTT.

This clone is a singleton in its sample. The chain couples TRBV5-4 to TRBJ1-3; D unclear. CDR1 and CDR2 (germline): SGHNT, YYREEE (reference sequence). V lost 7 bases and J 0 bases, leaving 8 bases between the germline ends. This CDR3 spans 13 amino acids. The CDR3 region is CASSTGSGNTIYF. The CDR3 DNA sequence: TGTGCCAGCTCAACCGGCTCTGGAAACACCATATATTTT.

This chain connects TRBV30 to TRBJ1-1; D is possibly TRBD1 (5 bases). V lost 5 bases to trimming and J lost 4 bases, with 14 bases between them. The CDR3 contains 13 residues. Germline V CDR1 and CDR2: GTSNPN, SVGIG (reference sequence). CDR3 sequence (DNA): TGTGCCTGGTCAGGGAACGGGGGCACTGAAGCTTTCTTT. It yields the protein CAWSGNGGTEAFF.

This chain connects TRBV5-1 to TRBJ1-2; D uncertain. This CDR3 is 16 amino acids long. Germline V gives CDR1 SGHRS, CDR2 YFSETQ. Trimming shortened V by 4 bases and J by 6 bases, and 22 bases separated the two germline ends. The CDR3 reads CASSLLLAGVSHGYTF. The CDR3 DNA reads TGCGCCAGCAGCCTCCTCTTAGCCGGGGTCTCCCATGGCTACACCTTC. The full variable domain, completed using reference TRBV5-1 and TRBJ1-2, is KAGVTQTPRYLIKTRGQQVTLSCSPISGHRSVSWYQQTPGQGLQFLFEYFSETQRNKGNFPGRFSGRQFSNSRSEMNVSTLELGDSALYLCASSLLLAGVSHGYTFGSGTRLTVV.

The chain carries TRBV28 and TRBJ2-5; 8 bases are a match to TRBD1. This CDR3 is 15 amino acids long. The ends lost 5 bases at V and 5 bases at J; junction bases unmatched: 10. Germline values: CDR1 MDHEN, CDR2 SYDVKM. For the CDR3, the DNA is TGTGCCAGCAGTCCTATTAACAGGGGGAGGGAGACCCAGTACTTC. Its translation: CASSPINRGRETQYF.

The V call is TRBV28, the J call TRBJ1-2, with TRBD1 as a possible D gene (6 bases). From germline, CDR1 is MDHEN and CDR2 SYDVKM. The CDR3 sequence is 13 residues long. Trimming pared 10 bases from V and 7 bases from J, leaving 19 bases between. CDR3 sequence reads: CAIGQSRWAGYTF. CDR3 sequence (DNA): TGTGCCATCGGACAGTCACGGTGGGCTGGCTACACCTTC.

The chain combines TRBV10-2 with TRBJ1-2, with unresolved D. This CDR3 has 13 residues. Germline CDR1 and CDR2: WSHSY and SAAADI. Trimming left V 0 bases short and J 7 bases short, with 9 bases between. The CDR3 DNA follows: TGCGCCAGCAGTGAGTCCAGGTTGGGTGGCTACACCTTC. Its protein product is CASSESRLGGYTF.

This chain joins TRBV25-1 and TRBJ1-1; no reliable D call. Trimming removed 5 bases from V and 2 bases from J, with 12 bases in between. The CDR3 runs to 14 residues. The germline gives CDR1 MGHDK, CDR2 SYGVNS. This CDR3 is CASSPAAVNTEAFF. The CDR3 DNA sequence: TGTGCCAGCAGTCCGGCCGCGGTTAACACTGAAGCTTTCTTT.

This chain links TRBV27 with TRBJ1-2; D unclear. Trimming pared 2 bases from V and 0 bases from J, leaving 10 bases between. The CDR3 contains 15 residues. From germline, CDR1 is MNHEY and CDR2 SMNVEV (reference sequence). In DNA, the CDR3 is TGTGCCAGCAGTTTAAATCCGGTGACTAACTATGGCTACACCTTC. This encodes CASSLNPVTNYGYTF.

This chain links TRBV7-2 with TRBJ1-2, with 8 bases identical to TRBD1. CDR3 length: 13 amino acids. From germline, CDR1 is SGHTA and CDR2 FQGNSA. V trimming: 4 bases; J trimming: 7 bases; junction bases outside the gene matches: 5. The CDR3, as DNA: TGTGCCAGCAGCTCGCAGGGGGCCGGTGGCTACACCTTC. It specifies CASSSQGAGGYTF.